Listed below are T cell receptor beta chains from one sample, sequenced in a study of cytomegalovirus exposure and HLA in healthy donors. Produced via immunoSEQ multiplex PCR; TCRdb's table is partial and in-frame only. The table has fewer than 350,000 clones, about 87% seen once; the top ten hold more than 2%. Sequencing was carried out using PBMCs. These receptors came from a woman between 18 and 30 years old in good health and CMV-seronegative. The CDR3 runs from the conserved cysteine through the conserved F or W. Each record gives: V gene, J gene, CDR3 protein.

>TRBV9|TRBJ1-1
CASSAGTGGTFVTEAFF
>TRBV2|TRBJ1-4
CASSGPRDRGEEKLFF
>TRBV7-9|TRBJ2-5
CASSPGLGTQYF
>TRBV14|TRBJ2-1
CASSQVGTGSVGEQFF
>TRBV7-6|TRBJ2-3
CASSPGPDTQYF
>TRBV5-6|TRBJ1-2
CASSLRGDEGYTF
>TRBV4-1|TRBJ2-1
CASSQFIPSGSSYNEQFF
>TRBV29-1|TRBJ2-3
CSVGQGTDTQYF
>TRBV11-2|TRBJ2-3
CASRPSGSSTDTQYF
>TRBV19|TRBJ1-2
CASRRGRGVYGYTF
>TRBV2|TRBJ2-7
CASRDRTGDTYEQYF
>TRBV9|TRBJ2-7
CASSPRQSSYEQYF